One T cell receptor (beta chain) is described in this entry. Antigen: not known. TCRdb's table, derived via immunoSEQ multiplex PCR, lists solely in-frame clones and lacks some. This sample has roughly 64,000 clones, with roughly 81% found just once. Germline V CDR1 and CDR2: MGHRA, YSYEKL. With 2 bases clipped from V and 1 base from J, the junction kept 3 bases outside the gene matches. The CDR3 has 15 amino acids. This record comes from a study of OX40 agonist ivuxolimab in advanced cancers. Overall study context: The dose-escalation cohort was around 83% male, with a mean age of around 60 years, ranging about 23 to 80. Study-wide results and limits: Expanded clones belonging to CD8+ T cells outnumbered, on average, those of CD4+. At doses 0.1 to 3.0 mg/kg, CD4+ and CD8+ clones expanded. Clonal expansion in partial responders at 0.1-3.0 mg/kg ranked among the lowest.

This sequence was found in an adult with an advanced solid tumor such as melanoma, head and neck, liver or kidney cancer. Here the sequenced sample was CD4+ or CD8+ T cells sorted from blood, taken in a trial of the OX40 agonist ivuxolimab. The rearrangement links TRBV4-1 to TRBJ2-3; 7 bases agree with TRBD1. CDR3 in amino acids: CASSQWTGGTDTQYF. The CDR3 nucleotides read TGCGCCAGCAGCCAATGGACAGGAGGCACAGATACGCAGTATTTT.